This T cell receptor (beta chain) is drawn from a study of cytomegalovirus exposure and HLA in healthy donors. General study findings and limits: Most TCR sequences showed up rarely, but some public TCRs showed up in many donors. A few CMV-associated chains were confirmed in vitro to be specific for CMV antigens. Diagnosis of cytomegalovirus status made by the classifier reportedly showed high specificity and sensitivity. Some TCR beta chains (roughly 150 of them) were listed as cytomegalovirus-associated.

CDR1 and CDR2 from the germline V gene are SQVTM and ANQGSEA. This CDR3 comprises 14 residues. V was pared by 4 bases and J by 0 bases, with 9 bases between. To note about this clone: Antigen specificity is unknown.

The method was immunoSEQ multiplex PCR; TCRdb's version includes in-frame clones alone and lacks a portion of them. The table shows 150,000 to 200,000 clones, with roughly 86% occurring only once. The clonotype was recovered from a woman between 18 and 29 years old in good health and CMV-seronegative. The rearrangement joins TRBV29-1 to TRBJ2-2, with D maybe TRBD1 (6 bases). The sample was PBMCs. The CDR3 DNA is TGCAGCGTTGGAGACAGGTCGAACACCGGGGAGCTGTTTTTT. Translation: CSVGDRSNTGELFF.